These T cell receptor beta chains were read from a single sample in a study of cytomegalovirus exposure and HLA in healthy donors. Clones were read by immunoSEQ multiplex PCR, and TCRdb kept only the in-frame ones, dropping some. The table records approximately 100,000 clones, around 80% of them present only once. The sequencing input was PBMCs. The receptors derive from a woman aged 40 to 49 in good health and CMV-seronegative. CDR3s include the opening cysteine and the closing phenylalanine or tryptophan. A D gene is named only where the DNA matches it firmly. Clone size is not always given. Where it is, it says once, few, many or a class for expanded clones.

NA	TRBV7-8	15	NA	TRBJ1-1	CASGRGRAGITEAFF	TGTGCCAGCGGGAGAGGGAGGGCAGGTATCACTGAAGCTTTCTTT
TRBD2	TRBV5-1	15	NA	TRBJ2-7	CASSLAGGRDYEQYF	TGCGCCAGCAGCTTGGCGGGCGGGAGGGATTACGAGCAGTACTTC
TRBD1	TRBV7-2	13	NA	TRBJ2-3	CASSRQGPDTQYF	TGTGCCAGCAGCCGACAGGGCCCAGATACGCAGTATTTT
TRBD1	TRBV28	15	NA	TRBJ2-7	CASSPRGQLNYEQYF	TGTGCCAGCAGTCCAAGGGGACAGCTTAACTACGAGCAGTACTTC
NA	TRBV6-1	15	NA	TRBJ1-5	CASTYGGVGNQPQHF	TGTGCCAGCACCTACGGGGGGGTAGGCAATCAGCCCCAGCATTTT
NA	TRBV9	15	NA	TRBJ2-7	CASSVDWYSTYEQYF	TGTGCCAGCAGCGTAGACTGGTATTCCACCTACGAGCAGTACTTC
NA	TRBV2	13	once	TRBJ2-5	CASLKLRDTSKYF	TGTGCCAGCTTAAAGCTCCGGGACACCTCTAAGTACTTC
NA	TRBV10-2	15	NA	TRBJ2-3	CASSVSGPGADTQYF	TGCGCCAGCAGTGTCTCTGGGCCAGGGGCAGATACGCAGTATTTT
NA	TRBV7-9	17	NA	TRBJ1-1	CASSLSVGGQGGTEAFF	TGTGCCAGCAGCTTAAGTGTGGGCGGGCAGGGAGGAACTGAAGCTTTCTTT
TRBD2	TRBV18	19	NA	TRBJ2-1	CASSLRTSGSLSSYNEQFF	TGTGCCAGCTCACTACGGACTAGCGGGAGTTTATCTTCCTACAATGAGCAGTTCTTC
TRBD2	TRBV28	16	NA	TRBJ2-1	CASRLRTSGRAGEQFF	TGTGCCAGCAGACTCAGGACTAGCGGGAGGGCAGGTGAGCAGTTCTTC
TRBD2	TRBV2	15	NA	TRBJ2-1	CASLYGLAGNNEQFF	TGTGCCAGCCTATACGGACTAGCGGGAAACAATGAGCAGTTCTTC
TRBD2	TRBV6-7	16	NA	TRBJ2-1	CASSRQTSGCLGEQFF	TGTGCCAGCAGTCGCCAGACTAGCGGGTGCCTTGGAGAGCAGTTCTTC
TRBD1	TRBV6-5	12	NA	TRBJ1-2	CASSEQGFGYTF	TGTGCCAGCAGTGAACAGGGGTTCGGCTACACCTTC
NA	TRBV27	15	NA	TRBJ2-1	CASRNRDAAYNEQFF	TGTGCCAGCAGGAACAGGGACGCTGCCTACAATGAGCAGTTCTTC
NA	TRBV6-5	13	NA	TRBJ1-5	CASSGDPNQPQHF	TGTGCCAGCTCAGGGGATCCCAATCAGCCCCAGCATTTT
TRBD1	TRBV28	15	NA	TRBJ2-5	CASTMPRDREETQYF	TGTGCCAGCACCATGCCCCGGGACAGGGAAGAGACCCAGTACTTC
NA	TRBV5-1	15	once	TRBJ2-1	CASSLVGQAYNEQFF	TGCGCCAGCAGCTTGGTGGGGCAGGCCTACAATGAGCAGTTCTTC
NA	TRBV6-8	12	NA	TRBJ2-7	CANLAFHYEQYF	TGTGCCAATCTAGCGTTTCACTACGAGCAGTACTTC
TRBD1	TRBV9	15	NA	TRBJ1-1	CASSAPGQLNTEAFF	TGTGCCAGCAGCGCTCCGGGACAGTTGAACACTGAAGCTTTCTTT
NA	TRBV28	15	NA	TRBJ1-5	CASSTKQGWNQPQHF	TGTGCCAGCAGCACGAAACAGGGTTGGAATCAGCCCCAGCATTTT
TRBD2	TRBV18	16	few	TRBJ2-1	CASSPSGTSGPNEQFF	TGTGCCAGCTCACCTTCCGGGACTAGCGGCCCCAATGAGCAGTTCTTC
NA	TRBV19	13	NA	TRBJ2-7	CASSPGTIYSLFF	TGTGCCAGTAGTCCCGGGACAATTTATTCCCTTTTCTTC
NA	TRBV5-1	13	once	TRBJ2-5	CASSPDTYQTQYF	TGCGCCAGCAGCCCTGACACGTATCAGACCCAGTACTTC
NA	TRBV28	15	NA	TRBJ2-1	CATAPIDSNYNEQFF	TGTGCCACCGCCCCGATTGACAGCAACTACAATGAGCAGTTCTTC
TRBD2	TRBV7-9	16	NA	TRBJ2-7	CSSSPRTSGRGYEQYF	TGTTCCAGCAGCCCAAGGACTAGCGGGAGGGGGTACGAGCAGTACTTC
TRBD1	TRBV19	17	NA	TRBJ2-7	CASSPSGTGHTFYEQYF	TGTGCCAGTAGTCCCTCCGGGACAGGGCATACCTTCTACGAGCAGTACTTC
NA	TRBV5-1	14	NA	TRBJ2-2	CASSLGLTDGELFF	TGCGCCAGCAGCTTAGGACTAACGGACGGGGAGCTGTTTTTT
NA	TRBV5-1	15	NA	TRBJ2-7	CASSPRDGSSYEQYF	TGCGCCAGCAGCCCAAGGGACGGGAGCTCCTACGAGCAGTACTTC
TRBD1	TRBV7-9	14	NA	TRBJ1-1	CASSDQGGFTEAFF	TGTGCCAGCAGCGACCAGGGGGGTTTTACTGAAGCTTTCTTT
TRBD2	TRBV6-5	14	once	TRBJ2-1	CASSSGLAANEQFF	TGTGCCAGCAGTTCGGGACTAGCGGCCAATGAGCAGTTCTTC
NA	TRBV7-2	15	NA	TRBJ2-3	CASSSTFNSADTQYF	TGTGCCAGCAGCTCCACCTTCAATTCGGCAGATACGCAGTATTTT
NA	TRBV9	11	NA	TRBJ1-2	CASSLRGGYTF	TGTGCCAGCAGCCTAAGGGGTGGCTACACCTTC
NA	TRBV7-2	14	NA	TRBJ1-5	CASSPHPLHQPQHF	TGTGCCAGCAGCCCACACCCGCTCCATCAGCCCCAGCATTTT
NA	TRBV11-2	15	NA	TRBJ2-5	CASSLGGLSRETQYF	TGTGCCAGCAGCTTAGGGGGACTTTCTCGGGAGACCCAGTACTTC
NA	TRBV16	15	NA	TRBJ2-1	CASSDDGSTYNEQFF	TGTGCCAGCAGCGACGACGGGAGCACCTACAATGAGCAGTTCTTC